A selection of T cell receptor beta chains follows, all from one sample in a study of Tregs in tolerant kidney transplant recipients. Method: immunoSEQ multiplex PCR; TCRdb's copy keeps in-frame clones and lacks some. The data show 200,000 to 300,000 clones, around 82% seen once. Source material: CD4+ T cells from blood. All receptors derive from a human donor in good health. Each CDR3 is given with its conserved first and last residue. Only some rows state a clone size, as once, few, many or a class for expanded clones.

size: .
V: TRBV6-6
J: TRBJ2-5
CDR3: CASTTRGRLGETQYF

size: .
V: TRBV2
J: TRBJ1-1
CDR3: CASSGNGVGTEAFF

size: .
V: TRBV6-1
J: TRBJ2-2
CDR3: CASSPGTANTGELFF

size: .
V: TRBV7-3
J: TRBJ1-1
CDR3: CASSPNRGNTEAFF

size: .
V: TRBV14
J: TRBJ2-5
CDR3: CASSQDLGNQETQYF

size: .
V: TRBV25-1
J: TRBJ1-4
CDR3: CASSESGVGRLAEKLFF

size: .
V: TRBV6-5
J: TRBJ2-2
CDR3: CASSNFRRTGELFF

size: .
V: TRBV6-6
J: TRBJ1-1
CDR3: CASSYAGRNTEAFF

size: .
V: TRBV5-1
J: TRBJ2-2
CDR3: CASSPWTSGLSPGELFF

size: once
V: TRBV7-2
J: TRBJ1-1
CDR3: CASIPRGRRTEAFF

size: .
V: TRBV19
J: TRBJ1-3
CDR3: CASSMGQRYSGNTIYF

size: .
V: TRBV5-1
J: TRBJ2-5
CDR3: CASSPSDRSETQYF

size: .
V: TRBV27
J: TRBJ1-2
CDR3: CASSLDRPGGYGYTF

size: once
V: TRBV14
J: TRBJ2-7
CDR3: CASSQEGARVREQYF

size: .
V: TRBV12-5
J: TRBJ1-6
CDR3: CASSGTHDSPLHF

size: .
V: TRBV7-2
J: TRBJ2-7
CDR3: CASSPRVAGAPEQYF

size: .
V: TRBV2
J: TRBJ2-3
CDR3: CASRRTSGGADTQYF

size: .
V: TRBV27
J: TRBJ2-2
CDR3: CASSKTGVAGELFF

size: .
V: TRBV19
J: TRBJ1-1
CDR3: CASSIWGAGQVNTEAFF

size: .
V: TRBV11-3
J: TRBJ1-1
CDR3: CASSLDSENTEAFF

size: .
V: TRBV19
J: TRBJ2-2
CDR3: CASSIQDNTGELFF

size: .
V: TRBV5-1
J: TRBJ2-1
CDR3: CASSLLAASRNEQFF

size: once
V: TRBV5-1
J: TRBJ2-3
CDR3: CASSLEGSDTQYF

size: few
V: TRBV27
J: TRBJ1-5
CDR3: CASSLEAPVGQTNQPQHF

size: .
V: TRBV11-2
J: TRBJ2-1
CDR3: CASSLMVRQFF

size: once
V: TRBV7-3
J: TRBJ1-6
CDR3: CASIPGTANSPLHF

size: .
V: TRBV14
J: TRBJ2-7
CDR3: CASSRWTGGRYEQYF

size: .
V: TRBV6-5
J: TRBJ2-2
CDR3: CASSYLGTNTGELFF

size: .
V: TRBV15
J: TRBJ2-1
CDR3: CATSSRDRAYNEQFF

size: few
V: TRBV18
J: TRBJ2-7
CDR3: CASSSQAGAYEQYF

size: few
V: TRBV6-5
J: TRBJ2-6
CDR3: CASSSTGSSGANVLTF

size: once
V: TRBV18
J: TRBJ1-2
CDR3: CASSRGQGATSNYGYTF

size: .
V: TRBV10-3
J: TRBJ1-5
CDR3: CAISESANQPQHF

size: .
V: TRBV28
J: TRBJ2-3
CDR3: CASLGTGGADTQYF

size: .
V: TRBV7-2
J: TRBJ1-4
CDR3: CASSLMGTGGEKLFF

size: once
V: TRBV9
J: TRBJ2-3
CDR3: CASSVAGLAGGGDTQYF

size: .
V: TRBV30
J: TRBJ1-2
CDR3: CAWSTGRNYGYTF

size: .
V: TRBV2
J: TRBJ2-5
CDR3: CASRAPDGYQETQYF

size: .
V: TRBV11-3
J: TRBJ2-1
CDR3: CASSPGQGSYNEQFF

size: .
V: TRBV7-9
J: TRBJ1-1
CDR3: CASSRDGYTEAFF

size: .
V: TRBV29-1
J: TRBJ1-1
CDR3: CSVGDRGNTEAFF

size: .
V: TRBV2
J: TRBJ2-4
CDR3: CAHRAVAKNIQYF

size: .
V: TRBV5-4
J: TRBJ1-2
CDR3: CASSLGVTGRYGYTF

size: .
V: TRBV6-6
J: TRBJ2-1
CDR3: CASSYSPMGGEQFF

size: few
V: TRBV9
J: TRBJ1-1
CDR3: CASSAGPNTEAFF

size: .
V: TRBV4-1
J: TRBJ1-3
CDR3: CASSRTGADGNTIYF

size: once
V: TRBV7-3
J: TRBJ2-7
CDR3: CASSLRGAGYEQYF

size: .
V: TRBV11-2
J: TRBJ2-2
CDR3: CASRRSTTITGELFF

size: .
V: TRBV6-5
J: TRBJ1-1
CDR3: CASSVYRGNTEAFF

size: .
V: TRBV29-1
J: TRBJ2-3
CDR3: CSVERTGLTDTQYF